One TCR beta chain is described in this entry. Antigen: not known. The primer mix had 60 Vbeta and 13 Jbeta primers. Original methodology: Approximately 79 million unique TCR beta chains, some 10 million of them shared, were counted by a later analysis. Some clones are missing from TCRdb's copy, which holds only in-frame ones; the method was immunoSEQ multiplex PCR. V, J and clone size reflect that table, while D and trimming were determined from the DNA. Among about 170,000 clones listed, approximately 80% were seen once. V lost 3 bases and J lost 2, with 13 bases in between. CDR3 length: 16 residues. Germline V lookup: CDR1 LNHDA, CDR2 SQIVND (reference sequence). These data are taken from a study of cytomegalovirus exposure and HLA in healthy donors. The study's findings and limits: A likely sequencing artifact accounted for one observed cluster of highly shared sequence variants.

The sequence came from a woman aged 45-65 years in good health and CMV-seropositive. V and J are TRBV19 and TRBJ2-2; possible D gene TRBD2, 6 bases. The sequencing sample was made of PBMCs. The CDR3 DNA reads TGTGCCAGTAGTATCCGGGAGCCCGTAAACACCGGGGAGCTGTTTTTT. It is translated as CASSIREPVNTGELFF. Supplemented by reference TRBV19 and TRBJ2-2, the full variable domain reads DGGITQSPKYLFRKEGQNVTLSCEQNLNHDAMYWYRQDPGQGLRLIYYSQIVNDFQKGDIAEGYSVSREKKESFPLTVTSAQKNPTAFYLCASSIREPVNTGELFFGEGSRLTVL.